A selection of T cell receptor beta chains follows, all from one sample in a study of ipilimumab plus nivolumab after autologous stem cell transplantation. Data came from immunoSEQ multiplex PCR; TCRdb stores just in-frame clones and leaves some out. The sample has roughly 40,000 clones, 80% to 95% seen once. The sample was PBMCs, taken in a trial of ipilimumab plus nivolumab as post-transplant consolidation. These receptors came from a male donor with multiple myeloma. The CDR3 runs from the conserved cysteine through the conserved F or W. D genes are given only for firm matches.

d_call: TRBD1
j_call: TRBJ1-2
v_call: TRBV7-3
cdr3_aa: CASSLDRATEEGYAF

d_call: NA
j_call: TRBJ1-2
v_call: TRBV28
cdr3_aa: CASRSARVGYGYTF

d_call: NA
j_call: TRBJ2-7
v_call: TRBV29-1
cdr3_aa: CSVYSQDPYEQYF

d_call: TRBD1
j_call: TRBJ2-3
v_call: TRBV5-1
cdr3_aa: CASSLPGQVGADTQYF

d_call: NA
j_call: TRBJ2-3
v_call: TRBV4-1
cdr3_aa: CASSLRGDTQYF

d_call: NA
j_call: TRBJ2-3
v_call: TRBV7-6
cdr3_aa: CASSLSSGYLTDTQYF

d_call: NA
j_call: TRBJ1-2
v_call: TRBV27
cdr3_aa: CASSSPSRGGGSNYGYTF

d_call: NA
j_call: TRBJ2-3
v_call: TRBV7-2
cdr3_aa: CASSPGPPYTDTQYF

d_call: TRBD2
j_call: TRBJ2-7
v_call: TRBV29-1
cdr3_aa: CSTSSPRASGSYEQYF

d_call: NA
j_call: TRBJ1-5
v_call: TRBV14
cdr3_aa: CASSQEGYLGGTGGQPQHF

d_call: TRBD1
j_call: TRBJ2-5
v_call: TRBV7-9
cdr3_aa: CASSSSTGFETQYF

d_call: NA
j_call: TRBJ1-4
v_call: TRBV18
cdr3_aa: CASSQDRTNEKLFF

d_call: TRBD2
j_call: TRBJ2-3
v_call: TRBV28
cdr3_aa: CASSTPGLAGPSGADTQYF

d_call: NA
j_call: TRBJ1-1
v_call: TRBV19
cdr3_aa: CASSIGRSNTEAFF

d_call: NA
j_call: TRBJ1-6
v_call: TRBV30
cdr3_aa: CAWSKLGLTNSPLHF

d_call: NA
j_call: TRBJ1-6
v_call: TRBV14
cdr3_aa: CASSQTPGSPLHF

d_call: NA
j_call: TRBJ1-4
v_call: TRBV19
cdr3_aa: CATQGRLNEKLFF

d_call: NA
j_call: TRBJ1-1
v_call: TRBV20-1
cdr3_aa: CSSPFGTEAFF

d_call: NA
j_call: TRBJ2-1
v_call: TRBV11-1
cdr3_aa: CASRSSRGPQEFF

d_call: NA
j_call: TRBJ2-7
v_call: TRBV28
cdr3_aa: CASRGEGPFGTYFYEQYF

d_call: NA
j_call: TRBJ2-5
v_call: TRBV19
cdr3_aa: CASSIAGQETQYF

d_call: NA
j_call: TRBJ2-5
v_call: TRBV19
cdr3_aa: CASSFRDNPPGETQYF

d_call: TRBD2
j_call: TRBJ2-4
v_call: TRBV5-1
cdr3_aa: CASSPRSGRAAENIQYF

d_call: NA
j_call: TRBJ2-3
v_call: TRBV25-1
cdr3_aa: CASSGSPVMSTDTQYF

d_call: TRBD1
j_call: TRBJ1-1
v_call: TRBV6-5
cdr3_aa: CASSYLGQSANTEAFF

d_call: TRBD1
j_call: TRBJ2-3
v_call: TRBV5-4
cdr3_aa: CASSSRDRGTDTQYF